The 10 T cell receptor beta chains presented below share a single source sample, sequenced in a study of T cell responses to AZD1222 COVID-19 vaccine. Profiling relied on immunoSEQ multiplex PCR, and the TCRdb table lists in-frame clones only, not all of them. This table holds 150,000 to 200,000 clones, 90% found once. Material: peripheral blood, obtained 28 days after the second AZD1222 dose. Receptor source: an adult who received the AZD1222 COVID-19 vaccine.

The chain joins TRBV7-9 to TRBJ2-4, with TRBD2 identical over 7 bases. CDR3 length: 14 residues. The trim removed 5 bases at V and 2 bases at J, leaving 3 bases unmatched. Germline values: CDR1 SEHNR, CDR2 FQNEAQ (reference sequence). The CDR3 loop is CASSRGVTKNIQYF. The CDR3 DNA follows: TGTGCCAGCAGCCGGGGGGTGACCAAAAACATTCAGTACTTC.

This rearrangement joins TRBV9 to TRBJ2-5; D possibly matches TRBD1 or TRBD2 (5 bases each). Trimming removed 3 bases from V and 5 bases from J, with 11 bases in between. The germline CDR1 and CDR2 sequences are SGDLS and YYNGEE. The CDR3 runs 13 residues. The CDR3 protein is CASSASREETQYF. CDR3 DNA sequence: TGTGCCAGCAGCGCATCCAGGGAGGAGACCCAGTACTTC.

The chain links TRBV3-1 (or the pseudogene TRBV3-2) to TRBJ1-6; D is ambiguous. CDR1 is LGHDT, CDR2 YNNKEL, per germline (reference sequence). V was clipped by 2 bases and J by 0 bases, with 14 bases between them. The CDR3 contains 18 residues. The CDR3 DNA reads as TGTGCCAGCAGCCAAACTTTAATCGGGAGCTCCTATAATTCACCCCTCCACTTT. Its translation: CASSQTLIGSSYNSPLHF.

V is TRBV30 and J is TRBJ1-3; perhaps TRBD1 as D (6 bases). This CDR3 region has 12 residues. Germline CDR1 is GTSNPN and CDR2 is SVGIG (reference sequence). Trimming took 8 bases from V and 2 from J, leaving 10 bases between them. CDR3 sequence reads: CAARGTGNTIYF. CDR3 DNA: TGTGCCGCGAGGGGGACTGGAAACACCATATATTTT. Combining the CDR3 with reference TRBV30 and TRBJ1-3 gives the whole variable domain SQTIHQWPATLVQPVGSPLSLECTVEGTSNPNLYWYRQAAGRGLQLLFYSVGIGQISSEVPQNLSASRPQDRQFILSSKKLLLSDSGFYLCAARGTGNTIYFGEGSWLTVV.

The sample holds one count of this clone. J is TRBJ2-3 and V is TRBV5-1, with D possibly matching TRBD1 (6 bases). Deletions cut 0 bases from V and 11 bases from J, with 10 bases between. The germline V gene encodes CDR1 SGHRS and CDR2 YFSETQ. The CDR3 is made up of 12 amino acids. The CDR3 spells CASSLDRVLQYF. DNA of the CDR3: TGCGCCAGCAGCTTGGACAGGGTTTTGCAGTATTTT.

The gene calls are TRBV30 and TRBJ2-1; D is unclear. Trimming took 6 bases from V and 7 from J, leaving 13 bases between them. The CDR3 totals 12 residues. Germline-derived CDR1 and CDR2 are GTSNPN and SVGIG (reference sequence). CDR3 sequence (DNA): TGTGCCTGTAAAAGCAGTGGAAATGAGCAGTTCTTC. Amino acids: CACKSSGNEQFF.

V and J are TRBV5-1 and TRBJ1-5; D is undetermined. Germline CDR1 and CDR2: SGHRS and YFSETQ. The germline V and J ends were trimmed by 4 bases and 2 bases, with 7 bases remaining between them. This CDR3 contains 13 residues. In DNA form, the CDR3 reads TGCGCCAGCAGCACTGAAGGCAATCAGCCCCAGCATTTT. It codes for CASSTEGNQPQHF. The full variable domain, its missing parts supplied by reference TRBV5-1 and TRBJ1-5, is KAGVTQTPRYLIKTRGQQVTLSCSPISGHRSVSWYQQTPGQGLQFLFEYFSETQRNKGNFPGRFSGRQFSNSRSEMNVSTLELGDSALYLCASSTEGNQPQHFGDGTRLSIL.

The chain links TRBV5-1 to TRBJ1-3; tentatively, D is TRBD1 (5 bases). The CDR3 is 15 amino acids. V lost 2 bases and J 2 bases, leaving 11 bases between the germline ends. Germline values: CDR1 SGHRS, CDR2 YFSETQ. As DNA, the CDR3 is TGCGCCAGCAGCTTCGTGGGGCGGGCTGGAAACACCATATATTTT. Encoded protein: CASSFVGRAGNTIYF. The full variable domain, completed using reference TRBV5-1 and TRBJ1-3, is KAGVTQTPRYLIKTRGQQVTLSCSPISGHRSVSWYQQTPGQGLQFLFEYFSETQRNKGNFPGRFSGRQFSNSRSEMNVSTLELGDSALYLCASSFVGRAGNTIYFGEGSWLTVV.

This rearrangement joins TRBV27 to TRBJ1-6; 10 nucleotides match TRBD1. Germline V gives CDR1 MNHEY, CDR2 SMNVEV (reference sequence). The CDR3 is made up of 13 amino acids. Germline trimming cut 11 bases from V and 8 bases from J; bases unmatched to any gene: 6. This CDR3 is CAGTTGGDSPLHF. The CDR3 DNA is TGTGCCGGAACGACAGGGGGCGATTCACCCCTCCACTTT.

V usage is TRBV29-1 and J usage is TRBJ2-3; weak D call: TRBD2 (5 bases). V lost 3 bases to trimming and J lost 3 bases, with 13 bases between them. The CDR3 extends over 14 amino acids. Germline loops: CDR1 SQVTM, CDR2 ANQGSEA. In DNA, the CDR3 is TGCAGCGTTGAGGTGGCGGGCGGAACAGATACGCAGTATTTT. Protein product: CSVEVAGGTDTQYF.